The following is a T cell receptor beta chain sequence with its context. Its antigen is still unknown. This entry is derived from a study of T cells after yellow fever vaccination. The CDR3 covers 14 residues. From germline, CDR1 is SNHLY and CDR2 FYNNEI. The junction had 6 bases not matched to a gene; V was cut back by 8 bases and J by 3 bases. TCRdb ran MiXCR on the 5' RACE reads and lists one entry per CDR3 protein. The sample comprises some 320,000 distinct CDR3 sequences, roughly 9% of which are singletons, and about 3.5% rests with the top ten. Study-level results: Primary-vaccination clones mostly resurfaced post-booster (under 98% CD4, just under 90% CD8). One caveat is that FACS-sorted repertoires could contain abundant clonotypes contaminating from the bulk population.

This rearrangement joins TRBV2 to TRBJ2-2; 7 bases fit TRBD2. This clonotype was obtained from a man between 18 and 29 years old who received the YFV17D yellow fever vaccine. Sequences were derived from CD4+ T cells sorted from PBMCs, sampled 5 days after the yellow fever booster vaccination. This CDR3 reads CASRRGMDTGELFF. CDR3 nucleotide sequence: TGTGCCAGCCGGCGGGGGATGGACACCGGGGAGCTGTTTTTT.